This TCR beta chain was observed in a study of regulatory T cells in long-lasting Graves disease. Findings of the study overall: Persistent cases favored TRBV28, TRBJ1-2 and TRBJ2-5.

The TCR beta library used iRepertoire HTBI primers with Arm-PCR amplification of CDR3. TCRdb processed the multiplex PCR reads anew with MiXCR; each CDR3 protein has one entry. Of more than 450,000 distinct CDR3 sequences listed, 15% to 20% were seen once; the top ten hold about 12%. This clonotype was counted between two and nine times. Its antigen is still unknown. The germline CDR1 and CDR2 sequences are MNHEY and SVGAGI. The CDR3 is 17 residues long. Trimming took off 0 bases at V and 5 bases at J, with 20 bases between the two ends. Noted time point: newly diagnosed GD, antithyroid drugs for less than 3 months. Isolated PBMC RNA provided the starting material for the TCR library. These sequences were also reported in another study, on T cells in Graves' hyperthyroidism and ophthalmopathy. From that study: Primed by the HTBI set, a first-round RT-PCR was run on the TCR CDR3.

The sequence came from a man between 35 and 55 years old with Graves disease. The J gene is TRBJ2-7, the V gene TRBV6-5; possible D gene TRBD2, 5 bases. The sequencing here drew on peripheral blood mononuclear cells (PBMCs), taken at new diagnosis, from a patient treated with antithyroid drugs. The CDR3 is CASSYSPRGRTVDEQYF. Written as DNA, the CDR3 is TGTGCCAGCAGTTACTCGCCCCGAGGGCGGACCGTTGACGAGCAGTACTTC.